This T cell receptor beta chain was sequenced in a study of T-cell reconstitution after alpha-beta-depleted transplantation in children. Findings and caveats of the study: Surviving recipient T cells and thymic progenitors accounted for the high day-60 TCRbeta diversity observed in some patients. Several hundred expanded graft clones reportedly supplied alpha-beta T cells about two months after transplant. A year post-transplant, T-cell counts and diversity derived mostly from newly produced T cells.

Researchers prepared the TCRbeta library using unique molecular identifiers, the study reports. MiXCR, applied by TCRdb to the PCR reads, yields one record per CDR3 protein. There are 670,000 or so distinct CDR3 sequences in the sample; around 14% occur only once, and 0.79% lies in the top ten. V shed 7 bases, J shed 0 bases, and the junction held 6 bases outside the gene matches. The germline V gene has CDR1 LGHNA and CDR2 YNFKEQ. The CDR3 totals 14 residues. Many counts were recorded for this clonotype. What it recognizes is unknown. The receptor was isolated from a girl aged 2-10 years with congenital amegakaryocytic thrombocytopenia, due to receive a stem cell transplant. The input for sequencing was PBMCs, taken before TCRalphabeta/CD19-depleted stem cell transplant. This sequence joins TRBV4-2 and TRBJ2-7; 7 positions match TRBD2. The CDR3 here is CASTFLAVSYEQYF. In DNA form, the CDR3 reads TGTGCCAGCACGTTCCTAGCGGTCTCCTACGAGCAGTACTTC.